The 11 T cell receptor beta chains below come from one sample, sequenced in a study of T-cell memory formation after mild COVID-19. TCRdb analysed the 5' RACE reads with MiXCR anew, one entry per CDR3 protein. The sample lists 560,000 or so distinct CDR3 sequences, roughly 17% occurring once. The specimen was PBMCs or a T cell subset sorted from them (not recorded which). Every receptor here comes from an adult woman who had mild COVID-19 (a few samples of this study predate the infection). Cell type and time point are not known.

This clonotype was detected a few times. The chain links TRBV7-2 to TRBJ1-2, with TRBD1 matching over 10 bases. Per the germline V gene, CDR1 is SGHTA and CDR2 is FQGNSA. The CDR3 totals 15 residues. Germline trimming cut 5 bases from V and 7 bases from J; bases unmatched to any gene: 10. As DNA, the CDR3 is TGTGCCAGCAGCACGCCGGGACAGGGGTATTCTGGCTACACCTTC. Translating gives CASSTPGQGYSGYTF.

CDR3: CASRWGGQFNQPQHF. In DNA form, the CDR3 reads TGTGCCAGTAGGTGGGGAGGACAGTTCAATCAGCCCCAGCATTTT. The chain combines TRBV19 with TRBJ1-5; D might be TRBD1 (6 bases). With 6 bases removed from V and 3 bases from J, the gap between germline ends came to 15 bases. The CDR3 consists of 15 residues. Germline V gene lookup returns CDR1 LNHDA and CDR2 SQIVND (reference sequence).

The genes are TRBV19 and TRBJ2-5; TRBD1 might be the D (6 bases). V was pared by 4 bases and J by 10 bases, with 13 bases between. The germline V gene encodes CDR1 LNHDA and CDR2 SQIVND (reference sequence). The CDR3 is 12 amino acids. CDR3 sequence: CASSTYQGIQYF. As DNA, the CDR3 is TGTGCCAGTAGTACTTATCAGGGGATCCAGTACTTC.

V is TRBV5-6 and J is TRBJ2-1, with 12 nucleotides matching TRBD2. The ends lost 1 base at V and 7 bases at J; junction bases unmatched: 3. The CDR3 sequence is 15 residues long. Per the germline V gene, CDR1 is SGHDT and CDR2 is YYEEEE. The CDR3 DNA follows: TGTGCCAGCAGCTTGCTAGCGGGGGGGCGGAATGAGCAGTTCTTC. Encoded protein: CASSLLAGGRNEQFF.

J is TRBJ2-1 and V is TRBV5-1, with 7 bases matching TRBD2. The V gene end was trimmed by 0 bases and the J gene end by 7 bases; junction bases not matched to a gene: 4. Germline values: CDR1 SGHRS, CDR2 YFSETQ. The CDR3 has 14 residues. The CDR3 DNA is TGCGCCAGCAGCTTGGCGCTAGCGGTGAATGAGCAGTTCTTC. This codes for CASSLALAVNEQFF.

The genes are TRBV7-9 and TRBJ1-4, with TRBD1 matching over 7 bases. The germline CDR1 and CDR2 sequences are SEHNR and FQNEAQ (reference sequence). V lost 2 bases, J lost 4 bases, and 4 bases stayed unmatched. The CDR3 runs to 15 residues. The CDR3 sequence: CASSLRDSVNEKLFF. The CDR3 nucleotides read TGTGCCAGCAGCTTAAGGGACAGCGTTAATGAAAAACTGTTTTTT.

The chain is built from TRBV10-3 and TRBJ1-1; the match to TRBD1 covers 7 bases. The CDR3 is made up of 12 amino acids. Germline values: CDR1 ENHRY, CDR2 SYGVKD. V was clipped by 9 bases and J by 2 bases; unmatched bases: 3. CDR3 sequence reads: CAMGTDNTEAFF. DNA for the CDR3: TGTGCCATGGGGACAGATAACACTGAAGCTTTCTTT.

CDR3 sequence (DNA): TGTGCCAGCAGCTTAGGCGGGAGAGGCGGAGAGACCCAGTACTTC. Translating gives CASSLGGRGGETQYF. The rearrangement uses TRBV7-2 and TRBJ2-5; TRBD2 agrees at 7 bases. The germline V gene has CDR1 SGHTA and CDR2 FQGNSA. The CDR3 has 15 residues. V was pared by 1 base and J by 4 bases, with 6 bases of the junction left unmatched.

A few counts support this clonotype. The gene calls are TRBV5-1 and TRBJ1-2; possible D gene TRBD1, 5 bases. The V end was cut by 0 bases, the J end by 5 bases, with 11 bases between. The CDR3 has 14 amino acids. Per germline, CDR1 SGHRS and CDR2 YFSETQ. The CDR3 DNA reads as TGCGCCAGCAGCTTGGCCGAGGGACCATATGGCTACACCTTC. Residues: CASSLAEGPYGYTF.

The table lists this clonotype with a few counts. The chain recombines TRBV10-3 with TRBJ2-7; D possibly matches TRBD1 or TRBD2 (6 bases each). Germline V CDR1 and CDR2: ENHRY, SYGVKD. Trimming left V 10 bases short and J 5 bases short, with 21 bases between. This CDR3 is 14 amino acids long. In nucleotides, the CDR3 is TGTGCCACGCGGAGGGGGGACGAGTCGGACGAGCAGTACTTC. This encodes CATRRGDESDEQYF.

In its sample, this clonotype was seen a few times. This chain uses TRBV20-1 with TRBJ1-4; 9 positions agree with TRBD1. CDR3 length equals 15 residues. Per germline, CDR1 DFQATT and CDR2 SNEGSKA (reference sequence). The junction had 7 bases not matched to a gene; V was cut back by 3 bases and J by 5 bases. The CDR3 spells CSASGPDRGNEKLFF. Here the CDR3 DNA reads TGCAGTGCTAGCGGCCCAGACAGGGGGAATGAAAAACTGTTTTTT.